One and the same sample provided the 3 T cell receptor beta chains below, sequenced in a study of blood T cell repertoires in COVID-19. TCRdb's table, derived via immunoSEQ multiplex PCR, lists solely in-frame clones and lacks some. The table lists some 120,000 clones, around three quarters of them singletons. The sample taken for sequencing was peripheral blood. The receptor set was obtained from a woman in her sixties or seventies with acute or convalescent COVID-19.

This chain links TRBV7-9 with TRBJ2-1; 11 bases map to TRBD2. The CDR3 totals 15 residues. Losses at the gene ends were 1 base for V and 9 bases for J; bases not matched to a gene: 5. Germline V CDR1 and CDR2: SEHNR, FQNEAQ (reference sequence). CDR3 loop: CASSLVGTSGSEQFF. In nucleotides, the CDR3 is TGTGCCAGCAGCTTAGTAGGGACTAGCGGTAGTGAGCAGTTCTTC.

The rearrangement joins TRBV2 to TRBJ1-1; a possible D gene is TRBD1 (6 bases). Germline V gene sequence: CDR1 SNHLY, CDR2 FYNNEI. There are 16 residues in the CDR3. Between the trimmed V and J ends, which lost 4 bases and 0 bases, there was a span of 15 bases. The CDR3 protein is CASSAMGRGMNTEAFF. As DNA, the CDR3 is TGTGCCAGCAGTGCTATGGGCAGGGGCATGAACACTGAAGCTTTCTTT.

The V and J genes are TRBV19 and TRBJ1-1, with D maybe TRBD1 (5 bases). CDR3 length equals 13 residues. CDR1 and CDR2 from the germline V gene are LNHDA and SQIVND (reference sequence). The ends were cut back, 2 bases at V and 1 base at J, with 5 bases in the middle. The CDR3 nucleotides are TGTGCCAGTAGTATACAGGGGAACACTGAAGCTTTCTTT. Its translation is CASSIQGNTEAFF.